The clone carrying this T cell receptor (beta chain) has just one count. Seattle participants joined during active infection and were tracked over time. This record belongs to a study of blood T cell repertoires in COVID-19. Study overall: Donors in the United States, Italy and Spain gave samples during acute or convalescent COVID-19. In each case, the material was cDNA or gDNA derived from T cells, B-cell-depleted T cells, or PBMCs.

Methods used by the authors: Amplification from reference gene primers served as the basis for estimated nucleated cell counts. The data were produced by immunoSEQ multiplex PCR, yet TCRdb's version contains in-frame clones alone and is incomplete. V, J and clone size were drawn from that table, and D and trimming were deduced from the DNA. The data hold hundreds of thousands of clones, with around 88% observed a single time. The source of this sequence is a woman aged 50 to 60 with COVID-19, enrolled during active disease. Material for sequencing was peripheral blood.

In DNA form, the CDR3 reads TGTGCCAGCAGCCCCTCCGGGCGGGGGACCTACAATGAGCAGTTCTTC. This encodes CASSPSGRGTYNEQFF. The chain recombines TRBV11-2 with TRBJ2-1; 7 bases agree with TRBD2. Germline loops: CDR1 SGHAT, CDR2 FQNNGV. The V gene end was trimmed by 5 bases and the J gene end by 2 bases; junction bases not matched to a gene: 9. This CDR3 spans 16 amino acids.